This passage covers 17 T cell receptor beta chains from one sample sequenced in a study of T cells expressing NK-cell markers. TCRdb re-called the 5' RACE reads; one entry per CDR3 protein, DNA not given. The clone table shows a few hundred thousand distinct CDR3 sequences, with the ten largest holding about 1.5%. The material sequenced was blood T cells: a sorted CD56 or NKG2C T cell subset, CD4+ or CD8+ T cells, or bulk PBMC T cells (not recorded which). The receptors shown here come from a woman in her 50s in good health.

The rearrangement uses TRBV7-9 and TRBJ2-3; TCRdb designates TRBD1, a call that cannot be tested without DNA. This CDR3 region has 14 residues. Per germline, CDR1 SEHNR and CDR2 FQNEAQ (reference sequence). The CDR3 loop reads CASSLARAADTQYF.

V usage is TRBV7-2 and J usage is TRBJ1-3. The CDR3 has 15 residues. Germline V gene data show CDR1 as SGHTA and CDR2 as FQGNSA. The CDR3 protein is CASSFIGNAGNTIYF.

The genes are TRBV12-3 or TRBV12-4 and TRBJ1-1; TCRdb designates TRBD1, a call that cannot be tested without DNA. The CDR3 runs to 12 residues. The chain's CDR3 is CASTGGQVEAFF.

The chain's CDR3 is CASSFGAMGDTQYF. The V call is TRBV27, the J call TRBJ2-3; checking the TCRdb D call of TRBD1 is not possible without DNA. Germline V lookup: CDR1 MNHEY, CDR2 SMNVEV (reference sequence). This CDR3 contains 14 residues.

The CDR3 region is CSVLTGGVAGGTDTQYF. This sequence joins TRBV29-1 and TRBJ2-3; TCRdb designates TRBD1, a call that cannot be tested without DNA. CDR3 length: 17 amino acids. The germline gives CDR1 SQVTM, CDR2 ANQGSEA.

The chain employs TRBV11-2 and TRBJ2-1; TCRdb selects TRBD2, and the lack of DNA leaves this call unchecked. The CDR3 is 15 residues long. Germline-derived CDR1 and CDR2 are SGHAT and FQNNGV. The CDR3 region is CASSFGLLKAHEQFF.

The V and J genes are TRBV19 and TRBJ1-2; the TCRdb D gene call, TRBD1, has no DNA to confirm it. Per germline, CDR1 LNHDA and CDR2 SQIVND (reference sequence). This CDR3 has 16 amino acids. The CDR3 loop is CASSITLGQRSYGYTF. The full variable domain, its missing parts supplied by reference TRBV19 and TRBJ1-2, is DGGITQSPKYLFRKEGQNVTLSCEQNLNHDAMYWYRQDPGQGLRLIYYSQIVNDFQKGDIAEGYSVSREKKESFPLTVTSAQKNPTAFYLCASSITLGQRSYGYTFGSGTRLTVV.

The chain links TRBV7-9 to TRBJ2-3. CDR3 size: 14 residues. CDR1 and CDR2 (germline): SEHNR, FQNEAQ (reference sequence). The CDR3 spells CASSYHAAWDTQYF.

V and J are TRBV5-1 and TRBJ2-5; TCRdb calls TRBD2, which cannot be checked without DNA. The CDR3 runs 14 residues. Looked up from germline, CDR1 is SGHRS and CDR2 is YFSETQ. The CDR3 here is CASSPGLIQETQYF.

V is TRBV19 and J is TRBJ2-1; with no DNA, the TCRdb D assignment of TRBD2 cannot be verified. The CDR3 runs to 15 residues. Germline loops: CDR1 LNHDA, CDR2 SQIVND (reference sequence). The CDR3 sequence: CASSNIAGVLNEQFF.

This chain links TRBV7-8 with TRBJ2-2; TCRdb's D gene call, TRBD1, goes unchecked for lack of DNA. Germline V gene sequence: CDR1 SGHVS, CDR2 FQNEAQ. This CDR3 is 17 amino acids long. The CDR3 sequence is CASSHGFGGTDTGELFF.

This chain links TRBV2 with TRBJ2-5; TCRdb selects TRBD2, and the lack of DNA leaves this call unchecked. Germline V gene sequence: CDR1 SNHLY, CDR2 FYNNEI. The CDR3 sequence is 13 residues long. CDR3 residues: CASGSGSKETQYF.

The chain employs TRBV9 and TRBJ2-2; lacking DNA, the TRBD2 call made by TCRdb goes unchecked. Per germline, CDR1 SGDLS and CDR2 YYNGEE. The CDR3 extends over 16 amino acids. The CDR3 loop reads CASSSRTSGNTGELFF.

The V gene is TRBV15, the J gene TRBJ1-5; TCRdb reports TRBD1, a call that lacks DNA to check it against. The CDR3 spans 15 residues. Germline V CDR1 and CDR2: LNHNV, YYDKDF (reference sequence). The CDR3: CATSREIQGNQPQHF.

This chain uses TRBV10-3 with TRBJ2-2; TCRdb names TRBD1, which stays unverified in the absence of DNA. Germline loops: CDR1 ENHRY, CDR2 SYGVKD. The CDR3 loop spans 14 amino acids. CDR3 protein: CAISLRENTGELFF.

The chain recombines TRBV20-1 with TRBJ2-1; TCRdb gives TRBD1 as the D gene, but with no DNA this cannot be confirmed. The CDR3 consists of 15 residues. Germline V lookup: CDR1 DFQATT, CDR2 SNEGSKA (reference sequence). The CDR3 loop is CSAGETRASYNEQFF.

The chain is built from TRBV4-1 and TRBJ1-5; there is no DNA to check the TCRdb D call of TRBD1. From germline, CDR1 is MGHRA and CDR2 YSYEKL. The CDR3 runs 15 residues. The CDR3 spells CASSPGRISNQPQHF.